These 9 T cell receptor beta chains share one sample of origin, sequenced in a study of tumor and adjacent non-tumor tissue in lung cancer. This sample's RNA came from whole unsorted tissue. TCRbeta libraries were built with three rounds of nested PCR, modified from ARM-PCR. Each CDR3 protein gets one entry after TCRdb re-called the multiplex PCR reads with MiXCR. Among around 210,000 distinct CDR3 sequences listed, about 71% were seen once. Sequences were obtained from lung tumor tissue. Receptors were obtained from a man aged 60 to 75 with non-small cell lung cancer.

For this clonotype: Compared with germline, one end of the junction differs, possibly owing to a read error. V is TRBV5-5 and J is TRBJ2-5; D may be TRBD2 (5 bases). Germline lookup yields CDR1 SGHKS and CDR2 YYEKEE (reference sequence). The CDR3 consists of 14 residues. Written as DNA, the CDR3 is TGTGCCAGCAGCTATGGGCGACGGGAAGATACCCAGTACTTC. This encodes CASSYGRREDTQYF.

Of note for this clonotype: Since no conserved phenylalanine or tryptophan closes the CDR3, a read error is the likely cause. The DNA is left out, because the CDR3 cannot be placed on it with certainty; the CDR3 is given as TCRdb lists it. The chain is built from TRBV29-1 and TRBJ1-5; TRBD1, as called in the table, went unchecked against the DNA. From its first to its last residue, the CDR3 has 13 amino acids. The germline gives CDR1 SQVTM, CDR2 ANQGSEA. The CDR3 protein is CSVAQGEGQPLHY.

Concerning this clonotype: At one end, the junction sequence differs from germline, possibly due to a read error. V usage is TRBV4-2 and J usage is TRBJ1-3, with D perhaps TRBD1 (5 bases). CDR1 and CDR2 (germline): LGHNA, YNFKEQ. CDR3 length equals 16 residues. As DNA, the CDR3 is TGTGCCAGCAGCCAACCAGGGAAAATCGCTGGAAACACAATATATTTT. Translated: CASSQPGKIAGNTIYF.

The chain is built from TRBV20-1 and TRBJ2-3; D uncertain. With 0 bases removed from V and 4 bases from J, the gap between germline ends came to 11 bases. Per germline, CDR1 DFQATT and CDR2 SNEGSKA (reference sequence). The CDR3 spans 14 residues. CDR3 bases: TGCAGTGCTAGAGATGTGGTAGGCCCAGATACGCAGTATTTT. Translation gives CSARDVVGPDTQYF.

The chain is built from TRBV10-3 and TRBJ2-5; 9 nucleotides match TRBD2. Germline CDR1 ENHRY, CDR2 SYGVKD. The CDR3 is 13 amino acids. V trimming: 10 bases; J trimming: 4 bases; junction bases outside the gene matches: 7. The CDR3 DNA follows: TGTGCCACCTGGGGTAGCGGGAGAGAGACCCAGTACTTC. Translated: CATWGSGRETQYF.

As for this clonotype: A much larger clonotype is one base distant, so this may be a read error. The gene calls are TRBV6-1 and TRBJ2-2; D may be TRBD1 (5 bases). Trimming removed 6 bases from V and 5 bases from J, with 10 bases in between. The CDR3 loop spans 13 amino acids. The germline V gene has CDR1 MNHNS and CDR2 SASEGT. The CDR3 nucleotides read TGTGCCAGCAGGGACATAAAGACCGGGGAGCTGTTTTTT. Its protein product is CASRDIKTGELFF.

As to this clonotype: The conserved phenylalanine or tryptophan is not found at the CDR3 terminus, so this likely reflects a read error. This CDR3 reads CASSLAPGYGEIPDTQYI. The CDR3 DNA is TGTGCCAGCAGCCTTGCACCCGGGTATGGGGAGATTCCCGATACGCAGTATATT. The V and J genes are TRBV4-2 and TRBJ2-3, with D possibly TRBD2 on 5 matching bases. V was clipped by 4 bases and J by 6 bases, with 26 bases between them. The CDR3 runs 18 residues. Germline lookup yields CDR1 LGHNA and CDR2 YNFKEQ.

As for this clonotype: A single base separates this from a much larger clone, so it may be a read error. CDR3 sequence reads: CTVEAQNYGYTF. The CDR3 nucleotides read TGCACCGTTGAGGCCCAGAACTATGGCTACACCTTC. The J gene is TRBJ1-2, the V gene TRBV29-1; D is ambiguous. Per germline, CDR1 SQVTM and CDR2 ANQGSEA. The CDR3 spans 12 residues.

The chain is built from TRBV20-1 and TRBJ2-1; D gene ambiguous. CDR1 and CDR2 from the germline V gene are DFQATT and SNEGSKA (reference sequence). The V and J ends lost 5 bases and 0 bases respectively, with 11 bases between them. This CDR3 has 14 amino acids. In nucleotides, the CDR3 is TGCAGTGCTCTTTCGCTTTCCTCCTACAATGAGCAGTTCTTC. Translating it yields CSALSLSSYNEQFF.